This T cell receptor beta chain originates from a study of T cell repertoires in cytomegalovirus infection. About the research overall: Researchers turned to recently identified HLA-C-restricted CMV epitopes as well as well-studied HLA-B-restricted ones. Public TCR beta signatures were indicative of both CMV infection and a matching HLA type.

MiXCR was run by TCRdb on the reads, yielding one entry per CDR3 protein. Altogether about 130,000 distinct CDR3 sequences are present, around 30% being singletons, with the ten largest covering about 53%. This clonotype occurred many times. What it binds is not known. Material: CD8+ T cells from cultured PBMCs, obtained from culture after CMV antigen stimulation. The sequence came from a human donor in good health (CMV status not recorded). Some clones in this sample may be carry-over from other donors' samples.

As DNA, the CDR3 is TGTGCCAGCAGTCACCGGGCCCTCGGGGACGAGCAGTACTTC. Translated, it gives CASSHRALGDEQYF. This chain joins TRBV12-3 or TRBV12-4 and TRBJ2-7; weak D call: TRBD2 (5 bases). CDR3 length: 14 amino acids. V gave up 5 bases and J gave up 5 bases, with 16 bases separating them.